Below are 10 T cell receptor beta chains sequenced from a single sample in a study of blood T cell repertoires in COVID-19. Clones were read by immunoSEQ multiplex PCR, and TCRdb kept only the in-frame ones, dropping some. The repertoire holds over 100,000 clones, roughly 88% seen once, with 7.9% in the top ten. The sequencing sample was made of peripheral blood. The receptors shown here come from a woman of 80 years or more with active or convalescent COVID-19.

This rearrangement joins TRBV20-1 to TRBJ2-3; D is unclear. Germline V lookup: CDR1 DFQATT, CDR2 SNEGSKA (reference sequence). The CDR3 runs to 13 residues. V was clipped by 3 bases and J by 1 base, with 8 bases between them. For the CDR3, the DNA is TGCAGTGCTAGTTTTCAGGGCACAGATACGCAGTATTTT. It encodes CSASFQGTDTQYF.

This rearrangement joins TRBV14 to TRBJ2-7, with a weak D call TRBD2 (6 bases). Germline CDR1 is SGHDN and CDR2 is FVKESK. The CDR3 totals 14 residues. V lost 1 base and J lost 5, with 12 bases in between. The CDR3 loop reads CASSQAGSLHEQYF. CDR3 DNA: TGTGCCAGCAGCCAAGCCGGGAGTCTCCACGAGCAGTACTTC.

In nucleotides, the CDR3 is TGTGCCAGTACCTTCAGACTAGCGATAACCTACGAGCAGTACTTC. Translated: CASTFRLAITYEQYF. V usage is TRBV19 and J usage is TRBJ2-7; TRBD2 matches at 8 bases. Germline CDR1 reads LNHDA; CDR2 reads SQIVND (reference sequence). There are 15 residues in the CDR3. Losses at the gene ends were 7 bases for V and 2 bases for J; bases not matched to a gene: 10. Variable domain in full (rest from reference TRBV19 and TRBJ2-7): DGGITQSPKYLFRKEGQNVTLSCEQNLNHDAMYWYRQDPGQGLRLIYYSQIVNDFQKGDIAEGYSVSREKKESFPLTVTSAQKNPTAFYLCASTFRLAITYEQYFGPGTRLTVT.

The chain employs TRBV28 and TRBJ2-5; 7 bases line up with TRBD1. Germline CDR1 reads MDHEN; CDR2 reads SYDVKM. The V segment lost 6 bases and the J segment 2 bases; nucleotides outside the gene matches: 3. CDR3 length equals 13 residues. CDR3 sequence: CASRTGLQETQYF. The CDR3 coding sequence is TGTGCCAGCAGGACAGGGCTTCAAGAGACCCAGTACTTC. Combining the CDR3 with reference TRBV28 and TRBJ2-5 gives the whole variable domain DVKVTQSSRYLVKRTGEKVFLECVQDMDHENMFWYRQDPGLGLRLIYFSYDVKMKEKGDIPEGYSVSREKKERFSLILESASTNQTSMYLCASRTGLQETQYFGPGTRLLVL.

The chain recombines TRBV5-1 with TRBJ1-6; D is perhaps TRBD1 (5 bases). The CDR3 runs to 14 residues. Between the trimmed V and J ends, which lost 0 bases and 8 bases, there was a span of 9 bases. Germline V CDR1 and CDR2: SGHRS, YFSETQ. In DNA form, the CDR3 reads TGCGCCAGCAGCTTGGGACAGAAGGATTCACCCCTCCACTTT. It yields the protein CASSLGQKDSPLHF.

The genes are TRBV5-1 and TRBJ2-1; TRBD2 is a possible D gene (6 bases). The CDR3 covers 14 residues. Germline values: CDR1 SGHRS, CDR2 YFSETQ. The germline V and J ends were trimmed by 4 bases and 7 bases, with 15 bases remaining between them. The CDR3 DNA reads as TGCGCCAGCAGCCGCCGACTAGAAGTAAATGAGCAGTTCTTC. It specifies CASSRRLEVNEQFF.

The chain is built from TRBV3-1 (or the pseudogene TRBV3-2) and TRBJ2-3, with 7 bases that match TRBD2. CDR3 length: 14 amino acids. The V and J ends lost 5 bases and 4 bases, in that order; junction bases with no gene match: 6. Germline CDR1 is LGHDT and CDR2 is YNNKEL (reference sequence). The CDR3 DNA reads TGTGCCAGCAGCGAAGGACTAGTGGCAGATACGCAGTATTTT. It specifies CASSEGLVADTQYF.

This clone was counted only a few times. This chain connects TRBV5-1 to TRBJ2-1; D might be TRBD2 (6 bases). The CDR3 sequence is 14 residues long. V was clipped by 4 bases and J by 5 bases, with 13 bases between them. Germline V gene lookup returns CDR1 SGHRS and CDR2 YFSETQ. The chain's CDR3 is CASSPRWEDNEQFF. DNA for the CDR3: TGCGCCAGCAGCCCTCGGTGGGAGGACAATGAGCAGTTCTTC.

The chain is built from TRBV4-1 and TRBJ2-1, with TRBD2 matching 8 bases. CDR1 is MGHRA and CDR2 is YSYEKL in the germline V gene. CDR3 length equals 17 residues. V lost 4 bases and J lost 6; bases outside the gene matches: 14. The CDR3 protein is CASSPTDPGLVLNEQFF. CDR3 coding DNA: TGCGCCAGCAGCCCGACTGACCCGGGACTAGTTCTCAATGAGCAGTTCTTC.

This clone was observed once. CDR3 sequence (DNA): TGTGCCAGCAGCTTAAGGGACTTTAACACCGGGGAGCTGTTTTTT. Encoded protein: CASSLRDFNTGELFF. The chain couples TRBV7-2 to TRBJ2-2; D perhaps matches TRBD2 (6 bases). The germline V gene has CDR1 SGHTA and CDR2 FQGNSA. V was clipped by 2 bases and J by 2 bases, with 9 bases between them. The CDR3 is made up of 15 amino acids. The whole variable domain, remainder taken from reference TRBV7-2 and TRBJ2-2, is GAGVSQSPSNKVTEKGKDVELRCDPISGHTALYWYRQSLGQGLEFLIYFQGNSAPDKSGLPSDRFSAERTGGSVSTLTIQRTQQEDSAVYLCASSLRDFNTGELFFGEGSRLTVL.